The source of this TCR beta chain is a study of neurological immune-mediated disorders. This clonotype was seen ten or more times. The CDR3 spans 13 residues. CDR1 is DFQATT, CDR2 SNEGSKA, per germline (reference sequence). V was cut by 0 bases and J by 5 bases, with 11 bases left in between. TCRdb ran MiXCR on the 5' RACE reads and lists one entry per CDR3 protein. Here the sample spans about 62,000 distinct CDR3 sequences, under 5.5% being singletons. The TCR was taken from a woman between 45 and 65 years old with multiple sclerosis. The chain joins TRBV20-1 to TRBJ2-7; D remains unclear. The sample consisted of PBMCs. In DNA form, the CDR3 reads TGCAGTGCTAGAGATCTACGAGGAAACGAGCAGTACTTC. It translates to CSARDLRGNEQYF.